This entry concerns a single T cell receptor beta chain. The sample comes from a study of Ad26.COV2.S vaccination and SARS-CoV-2 variants. The treatment denotes: around 19 received Ad26.COV2.S at low or high dose, single or two shots; 5 received placebo; per-sample allocation not given. Collection of the samples took place on day 63 after the first injection of vaccine or placebo. TCRdb's table, derived via immunoSEQ multiplex PCR, lists solely in-frame clones and lacks some. This sample has roughly 410,000 clones, with about 80% found just once. V gave up 5 bases and J gave up 5 bases, with 16 bases separating them. The CDR3 covers 14 residues. CDR1 and CDR2 (germline): SEHNR, FQNEAQ (reference sequence).

This specimen consisted of peripheral blood, obtained in a trial of Ad26.COV2.S vaccine versus placebo. The chain combines TRBV7-9 with TRBJ2-7, with D uncertain. This clonotype was obtained from a person aged 18-65 years who received the Ad26.COV2.S COVID-19 vaccine or a placebo. CDR3 nucleotide sequence: TGTGCCAGCAGCCCCCCGGCCCGGCCGAACGAGCAGTACTTC. Translation: CASSPPARPNEQYF.